These 23 T cell receptor beta chains originate from one sample sequenced in a study of cytomegalovirus exposure and HLA in healthy donors. A multiplex PCR was run with 60 Vbeta primers and 13 Jbeta primers. Assay used: immunoSEQ multiplex PCR; TCRdb lists only in-frame clones, some missing. The repertoire has 200,000 to 250,000 clones, 70% of them found once; the top ten carry 2% to 3%. The sequenced material came from PBMCs. These receptors were collected from a man in his forties in good health and CMV-seropositive.

The chain joins TRBV6-6 to TRBJ1-4; 11 bases are a match to TRBD1. This CDR3 region has 15 residues. Germline loops: CDR1 MNHNY, CDR2 SVGAGI (reference sequence). Trimming at V came to 5 bases and at J to 7 bases, leaving 6 bases not matched to a gene. This chain's CDR3 is CASSAPGTGGEKLFF. CDR3 DNA sequence: TGTGCCAGCAGTGCCCCCGGGACAGGGGGTGAAAAACTGTTTTTT.

The chain has TRBV5-5 and TRBJ1-1; no reliable D call. The V end lost 4 bases, the J end lost 1 base, and 14 bases lay between the germline ends. This CDR3 is built from 15 residues. Germline V CDR1 and CDR2: SGHKS, YYEKEE (reference sequence). The CDR3 DNA follows: TGTGCCAGCAGCCAAGAGGGCGTACGGAACACTGAAGCTTTCTTT. Encoded protein: CASSQEGVRNTEAFF.

The CDR3 DNA is TGTGCCAGCAGCTGGGGGGAAGTGGGCGCGGGGGGCTACACCTTC. Its translation: CASSWGEVGAGGYTF. This chain connects TRBV5-4 to TRBJ1-2; possibly TRBD1 for D (5 bases). This CDR3 is built from 15 residues. Trimming removed 3 bases at V and 8 bases at J, with 20 bases between. In germline, CDR1 is SGHNT, CDR2 YYREEE (reference sequence).

The chain has TRBV7-2 and TRBJ2-7; the match to TRBD1 covers 8 bases. The CDR3 contains 15 residues. Germline CDR1 SGHTA, CDR2 FQGNSA. The trim removed 4 bases at V and 6 bases at J, leaving 11 bases unmatched. The CDR3 DNA sequence: TGTGCCAGCAGCTCCAGGACAGGGCCTTATCGCGAGCAGTACTTC. Its protein product is CASSSRTGPYREQYF. The complete variable domain, with remaining parts taken from reference TRBV7-2 and TRBJ2-7, reads GAGVSQSPSNKVTEKGKDVELRCDPISGHTALYWYRQSLGQGLEFLIYFQGNSAPDKSGLPSDRFSAERTGGSVSTLTIQRTQQEDSAVYLCASSSRTGPYREQYFGPGTRLTVT.

J is TRBJ1-2 and V is TRBV4-1, with TRBD1 matching 7 bases. Germline values: CDR1 MGHRA, CDR2 YSYEKL. This CDR3 spans 16 amino acids. V lost 1 base and J lost 6; bases outside the gene matches: 11. This chain's CDR3 is CASSQVLRGRLDGYTF. In DNA, the CDR3 is TGCGCCAGCAGCCAAGTATTAAGGGGGCGCTTGGATGGCTACACCTTC.

This chain connects TRBV15 to TRBJ1-2; TRBD1 aligns across 8 bases. Germline lookup yields CDR1 LNHNV and CDR2 YYDKDF (reference sequence). Germline trimming cut 2 bases from V and 4 bases from J; bases unmatched to any gene: 3. This CDR3 contains 14 residues. As DNA, the CDR3 is TGTGCCACCAGCAGATCGACAGGGGCCTATGGCTACACCTTC. It is translated as CATSRSTGAYGYTF.

V is TRBV5-6 and J is TRBJ2-5; TRBD2 agrees at 8 bases. V shed 2 bases, J shed 8 bases, and the junction held 5 bases outside the gene matches. Germline V lookup: CDR1 SGHDT, CDR2 YYEEEE. This CDR3 comprises 13 residues. CDR3 protein: CASSFGGGTTQYF. The CDR3, as DNA: TGTGCCAGCAGCTTCGGCGGGGGGACCACCCAGTACTTC.

J is TRBJ1-6 and V is TRBV5-4; D is possibly TRBD1 (5 bases). Trimming took off 0 bases at V and 9 bases at J, with 16 bases between the two ends. The CDR3 is 16 residues long. The germline gives CDR1 SGHNT, CDR2 YYREEE (reference sequence). CDR3: CASSLGAGGIVSPLHF. The CDR3 DNA sequence: TGTGCCAGCAGCTTGGGGGCGGGGGGGATCGTTTCACCCCTCCACTTT.

This clone was observed a single time. CDR3 bases: TGTGCCAGCAGCTCTCTGAAGGGGGCGGCCTATGGCTACACCTTC. This codes for CASSSLKGAAYGYTF. The V call is TRBV5-4, the J call TRBJ1-2; TRBD1 matches 7 bases. There are 15 residues in the CDR3. Looked up from germline, CDR1 is SGHNT and CDR2 is YYREEE (reference sequence). V was clipped by 3 bases and J by 4 bases; unmatched bases: 9. Full variable domain (rest looked up from reference TRBV5-4 and TRBJ1-2): ETGVTQSPTHLIKTRGQQVTLRCSSQSGHNTVSWYQQALGQGPQFIFQYYREEENGRGNFPPRFSGLQFPNYSSELNVNALELDDSALYLCASSSLKGAAYGYTFGSGTRLTVV.

The V and J genes are TRBV15 and TRBJ2-1; a possible D gene is TRBD2 (6 bases). Germline V lookup: CDR1 LNHNV, CDR2 YYDKDF (reference sequence). This CDR3 is built from 14 residues. Between the trimmed V and J ends, which lost 5 bases and 7 bases, there was a span of 15 bases. This chain's CDR3 is CATSHLRDSNEQFF. CDR3 nucleotide sequence: TGTGCCACCAGCCATCTCCGGGACTCTAATGAGCAGTTCTTC.

This clone appeared a single time. The chain combines TRBV4-2 with TRBJ2-1; 9 bases agree with TRBD2. Germline-derived CDR1 and CDR2 are LGHNA and YNFKEQ. Trimming took 0 bases from V and 4 from J; bases not matched to a gene: 7. CDR3 length: 17 residues. The CDR3 DNA reads as TGTGCCAGCAGCCAAGATATGACTAGCGGACCTTACAATGAGCAGTTCTTC. Its protein product is CASSQDMTSGPYNEQFF.

This chain uses TRBV6-5 with TRBJ1-1, with TRBD1 matching over 10 bases. Germline CDR1 reads MNHEY; CDR2 reads SVGAGI. The CDR3 sequence is 15 residues long. Trimming cost V 2 bases and J 5 bases; bases outside gene matches: 5. CDR3 in amino acids: CASSYGGQGKTEAFF. The CDR3 bases are TGTGCCAGCAGTTACGGGGGACAGGGGAAGACTGAAGCTTTCTTT.

This clone was counted a few times. The V call is TRBV7-2, the J call TRBJ2-3; 11 nucleotides agree with TRBD2. The CDR3 contains 16 residues. The V gene's germline CDR1 is SGHTA and CDR2 FQGNSA. V was clipped by 5 bases and J by 0 bases; unmatched bases: 4. CDR3 DNA sequence: TGTGCCAGCAGCCCGCGACTAGCGGGGAGCACAGATACGCAGTATTTT. Protein: CASSPRLAGSTDTQYF.

The chain employs TRBV11-2 and TRBJ2-1; a weak D match, TRBD1 (6 bases). Germline-derived CDR1 and CDR2 are SGHAT and FQNNGV. The V end was cut by 1 base, the J end by 2 bases, with 9 bases between. The CDR3 consists of 15 residues. The CDR3 here is CASSLGRGPYNEQFF. In nucleotides, the CDR3 is TGTGCCAGCAGCTTAGGCAGGGGCCCCTACAATGAGCAGTTCTTC.

The chain couples TRBV6-1 to TRBJ2-5; tentatively, D is TRBD2 (5 bases). Germline CDR1 is MNHNS and CDR2 is SASEGT. V shed 2 bases and J shed 2 bases, with 15 bases lying between them. The CDR3 extends over 16 amino acids. CDR3 bases: TGTGCCAGCAGTGAACCCGGAGGTAAAGGACAAGAGACCCAGTACTTC. Translation: CASSEPGGKGQETQYF.

This rearrangement joins TRBV6-6 to TRBJ1-5; TRBD1 matches at 11 bases. The CDR3 length is 15 residues. V lost 5 bases, J lost 2 bases, and 2 bases stayed unmatched. CDR1 and CDR2 from the germline V gene are MNHNY and SVGAGI (reference sequence). This CDR3 reads CASSGQGAGNQPQHF. In nucleotides, the CDR3 is TGTGCCAGCAGTGGACAGGGGGCCGGCAATCAGCCCCAGCATTTT.

The chain recombines TRBV7-9 with TRBJ2-5; 10 positions match TRBD2. The V gene end was trimmed by 5 bases and the J gene end by 5 bases; junction bases not matched to a gene: 5. Germline-derived CDR1 and CDR2 are SEHNR and FQNEAQ (reference sequence). The CDR3 covers 14 residues. The CDR3 DNA reads as TGTGCCAGCAGCCCGCAAGCGGGGGGGGAGACCCAGTACTTC. The encoded protein is CASSPQAGGETQYF.

This chain connects TRBV5-1 to TRBJ1-1; 8 nucleotides line up with TRBD1. CDR3 length: 14 residues. V shed 1 base and J 4 bases; nucleotides not matched to a gene: 3. In germline, CDR1 is SGHRS, CDR2 YFSETQ. This CDR3 reads CASSLSDRGTEAFF. The CDR3 DNA follows: TGCGCCAGCAGCTTGTCCGACAGGGGCACTGAAGCTTTCTTT. Filled out from reference TRBV5-1 and TRBJ1-1, the complete variable domain reads KAGVTQTPRYLIKTRGQQVTLSCSPISGHRSVSWYQQTPGQGLQFLFEYFSETQRNKGNFPGRFSGRQFSNSRSEMNVSTLELGDSALYLCASSLSDRGTEAFFGQGTRLTVV.

This chain joins TRBV4-1 and TRBJ2-1; possibly TRBD2 for D (5 bases). From germline, CDR1 is MGHRA and CDR2 YSYEKL. The CDR3 covers 13 residues. The V end lost 4 bases, the J end lost 5 bases, and 9 bases lay between the germline ends. The CDR3 protein is CASSRGSDNEQFF. The CDR3 region has the DNA TGCGCCAGCAGCCGAGGGTCGGACAATGAGCAGTTCTTC.

The V gene is TRBV6-6, the J gene TRBJ1-2; D unresolved. Germline V gene sequence: CDR1 MNHNY, CDR2 SVGAGI (reference sequence). The CDR3 spans 13 residues. Trimming cost V 11 bases and J 8 bases, with 21 bases left between them. CDR3 sequence: CAVEGQSPGGYTF. In DNA, the CDR3 is TGTGCCGTCGAGGGCCAGTCGCCTGGAGGCTACACCTTC.

The chain is built from TRBV18 and TRBJ2-5; D gene ambiguous. The CDR3 covers 14 residues. Trimming pared 2 bases from V and 5 bases from J, leaving 12 bases between. Germline CDR1 reads KGHSH; CDR2 reads LQKENI. The CDR3 coding sequence is TGTGCCAGCTCACCAGGCGGCCCAGTCGAGACCCAGTACTTC. Its translation: CASSPGGPVETQYF.

Only a few counts were recorded for this clone. The CDR3 nucleotides read TGTGCCAGCAGTCCATGGACTAGCGGGGGGGCGGGCATTCAGTACTTC. As protein: CASSPWTSGGAGIQYF. The chain joins TRBV25-1 to TRBJ2-4, with 15 bases that match TRBD2. CDR1 is MGHDK and CDR2 is SYGVNS in the germline V gene. The CDR3 runs to 16 residues. Trimming removed 5 bases from V and 9 bases from J; junction bases left unmatched: 8. The complete variable domain, with remaining parts taken from reference TRBV25-1 and TRBJ2-4, reads EADIYQTPRYLVIGTGKKITLECSQTMGHDKMYWYQQDPGMELHLIHYSYGVNSTEKGDLSSESTVSRIRTEHFPLTLESARPSHTSQYLCASSPWTSGGAGIQYFGAGTRLSVL.

There are a few counts of this clone. J is TRBJ2-3 and V is TRBV5-1; 8 bases agree with TRBD2. V lost 2 bases and J lost 5; bases outside the gene matches: 7. Germline lookup yields CDR1 SGHRS and CDR2 YFSETQ. This CDR3 is built from 15 residues. In nucleotides, the CDR3 is TGCGCCAGCAGCTTAACGGGGGGGAAAGGAGATACGCAGTATTTT. The encoded protein is CASSLTGGKGDTQYF. Using reference TRBV5-1 and TRBJ2-3 for the parts outside the CDR3, the full variable domain is KAGVTQTPRYLIKTRGQQVTLSCSPISGHRSVSWYQQTPGQGLQFLFEYFSETQRNKGNFPGRFSGRQFSNSRSEMNVSTLELGDSALYLCASSLTGGKGDTQYFGPGTRLTVL.